These T cell receptor beta chains were read from a single sample in a study of T-cell memory formation after mild COVID-19. TCRdb re-called the 5' RACE reads through MiXCR, storing one row per CDR3 protein. The table includes around 470,000 distinct CDR3 sequences, about 20% detected once. Sequencing was performed on PBMCs or a T cell subset sorted from them (not recorded which). These receptors were collected from an adult woman who had mild COVID-19 (a few samples of this study predate the infection). Cell type and time point are not known. CDR3s include the opening cysteine and the closing phenylalanine or tryptophan. Fields, in order: V gene, J gene, clone size, D gene, CDR3 protein, CDR3 DNA. The D gene is left open where the match is weak. Clone size is stated in some rows and not others, as once, few, many or a class when expanded.

V gene: TRBV6-6; J gene: TRBJ2-1; clone size: .; D gene: .; CDR3 protein: CASSWGSQEQFF; CDR3 DNA: TGTGCCAGCAGTTGGGGCAGCCAGGAGCAGTTCTTC
V gene: TRBV19; J gene: TRBJ2-3; clone size: many; D gene: .; CDR3 protein: CASSSGPDADTQYF; CDR3 DNA: TGTGCCAGTAGCAGCGGACCAGATGCAGATACGCAGTATTTT
V gene: TRBV12-3/TRBV12-4; J gene: TRBJ2-3; clone size: few; D gene: TRBD2; CDR3 protein: CASSPGLAGRSGTQYF; CDR3 DNA: TGTGCCAGCAGTCCCGGACTAGCGGGGCGGAGCGGTACGCAGTATTTT
V gene: TRBV21-1; J gene: TRBJ2-7; clone size: .; D gene: .; CDR3 protein: CASSKKGAHPYEQYF; CDR3 DNA: TGTGCCAGCAGCAAAAAGGGGGCGCATCCCTACGAGCAGTACTTC
V gene: TRBV2; J gene: TRBJ1-5; clone size: .; D gene: .; CDR3 protein: CASSVPPPGNGNQPQHF; CDR3 DNA: TGTGCCAGCAGTGTCCCACCCCCAGGGAATGGCAATCAGCCCCAGCATTTT
V gene: TRBV4-1; J gene: TRBJ2-5; clone size: .; D gene: TRBD2; CDR3 protein: CASSQDILAGNQETQYF; CDR3 DNA: TGCGCCAGCAGCCAAGATATTCTAGCGGGCAACCAAGAGACCCAGTACTTC
V gene: TRBV4-3; J gene: TRBJ1-5; clone size: .; D gene: .; CDR3 protein: CASSQDPTGRDQPQHF; CDR3 DNA: TGCGCCAGCAGCCAAGATCCCACTGGGAGGGATCAGCCCCAGCATTTT
V gene: TRBV7-9; J gene: TRBJ1-1; clone size: many; D gene: .; CDR3 protein: CASSLTREAFF; CDR3 DNA: TGTGCCAGCAGCTTAACGAGGGAAGCTTTCTTT
V gene: TRBV27; J gene: TRBJ2-7; clone size: .; D gene: TRBD1; CDR3 protein: CASSFGQGSSEEQYF; CDR3 DNA: TGTGCCAGCAGTTTCGGACAGGGTAGTTCGGAGGAGCAGTACTTC
V gene: TRBV12-3/TRBV12-4; J gene: TRBJ2-7; clone size: .; D gene: .; CDR3 protein: CASSLGRLDYEQYF; CDR3 DNA: TGTGCCAGCAGTTTGGGAAGACTTGACTACGAGCAGTACTTC
V gene: TRBV5-1; J gene: TRBJ2-3; clone size: .; D gene: TRBD2; CDR3 protein: CASSLIPYSGRVVTDTQYF; CDR3 DNA: TGCGCCAGCAGCTTGATCCCGTACAGCGGGAGGGTGGTGACAGATACGCAGTATTTT
V gene: TRBV20-1; J gene: TRBJ2-6; clone size: .; D gene: .; CDR3 protein: CSARRTGANVLTF; CDR3 DNA: TGCAGTGCTAGACGAACTGGGGCCAACGTCCTGACTTTC
V gene: TRBV19; J gene: TRBJ1-1; clone size: few; D gene: .; CDR3 protein: CASSIRHRATEAFF; CDR3 DNA: TGTGCCAGTAGTATTCGGCACAGGGCCACTGAAGCTTTCTTT
V gene: TRBV20-1; J gene: TRBJ2-7; clone size: few; D gene: .; CDR3 protein: CSARVLPGSSYEQYF; CDR3 DNA: TGCAGTGCTAGAGTCCTCCCGGGATCCTCCTACGAGCAGTACTTC
V gene: TRBV15; J gene: TRBJ2-7; clone size: .; D gene: .; CDR3 protein: CATSREAHDEQYF; CDR3 DNA: TGTGCCACCAGCAGAGAGGCCCACGACGAGCAGTACTTC
V gene: TRBV14; J gene: TRBJ2-7; clone size: .; D gene: TRBD1; CDR3 protein: CASTSGQGSYEQYF; CDR3 DNA: TGTGCCAGCACTTCGGGACAGGGTTCCTACGAGCAGTACTTC
V gene: TRBV5-6; J gene: TRBJ2-2; clone size: few; D gene: TRBD2; CDR3 protein: CASSLGTSGIGELFF; CDR3 DNA: TGTGCCAGCAGCTTGGGGACTAGCGGGATTGGGGAGCTGTTTTTT